The T cell receptor beta chain under discussion was sequenced for a study of human T cells and chemical hapten exposure. Study summary: Patients, mostly women, had alopecia areata, alopecia totalis or alopecia universalis.

This clonotype was observed a few times. Time point specified: patch test 1, 2 weeks after DPC sensitization. Described treatment: therapeutic diphenylcyclopropenone sensitization with weekly scalp DPC. Using its own MiXCR run on the RACE reads, TCRdb lists one record per CDR3 protein. The table lists about 360,000 distinct CDR3 sequences, around 6.9% of them singletons. Trimming at V came to 6 bases and at J to 6 bases, leaving 4 bases not matched to a gene. Germline CDR1 SGHTA, CDR2 FQGNSA. CDR3 size: 14 residues. This chain connects TRBV7-2 to TRBJ1-4; 10 positions agree with TRBD1. This sequence originates from a woman under 30 with alopecia areata. Some clones in this sample may be carry-over from other donors' samples. The sequencing used whole blood, collected in connection with sensitization to the hapten diphenylcyclopropenone (DPC). Here the CDR3 DNA reads TGTGCCAGCAGTCAGGGACAGGGGTATGAAAAACTGTTTTTT. Protein sequence: CASSQGQGYEKLFF.